The rows below give T cell receptor beta chains drawn from one sample of a study of T cell changes during pregnancy in multiple sclerosis. Generated by immunoSEQ multiplex PCR, the TCRdb table keeps only in-frame clones and is missing some. The data hold about 50,000 clones, with roughly 94% observed a single time. The input for sequencing was CD4+ T cells from peripheral blood mononuclear cells, taken in the third trimester of pregnancy. Receptors were obtained from a female donor with multiple sclerosis, enrolled in a pregnancy study. Each CDR3 is given with its conserved first and last residue. Fields, in order: CDR3 protein, CDR3 DNA, D gene, V gene, clone size, J gene. The D gene is left open where the match is weak. The size entry is marked missing in some rows and otherwise reads once, few, many or a size class.

CDR3 protein: CASSHRTSGVTGANVLTF
CDR3 DNA: TGTGCCAGCAGCCACCGGACTAGCGGGGTAACTGGGGCCAACGTCCTGACTTTC
D gene: TRBD2
V gene: TRBV7-2
clone size: .
J gene: TRBJ2-6

CDR3 protein: CASSPRPRDYGYTF
CDR3 DNA: TGTGCCAGCAGCCCTCGGCCCAGGGACTATGGCTACACCTTC
D gene: .
V gene: TRBV14
clone size: .
J gene: TRBJ1-2

CDR3 protein: CASRLGGGGESYEQYF
CDR3 DNA: TGTGCCAGCAGGCTGGGAGGCGGGGGAGAATCCTACGAGCAGTACTTC
D gene: TRBD2
V gene: TRBV28
clone size: .
J gene: TRBJ2-7

CDR3 protein: CASYFWRVSTDTQYF
CDR3 DNA: TGTGCCAGCTACTTTTGGCGGGTGAGCACAGATACGCAGTATTTT
D gene: .
V gene: TRBV2
clone size: .
J gene: TRBJ2-3

CDR3 protein: CASSPGLLVAATTDEQFF
CDR3 DNA: TGCGCCAGCAGCCCTGGCCTGTTGGTAGCGGCCACCACAGATGAGCAGTTCTTC
D gene: .
V gene: TRBV5-1
clone size: .
J gene: TRBJ2-1

CDR3 protein: CASSEDRGIQETQYF
CDR3 DNA: TGTGCCAGCAGTGAAGACAGGGGCATCCAAGAGACCCAGTACTTC
D gene: TRBD1
V gene: TRBV6-1
clone size: .
J gene: TRBJ2-5

CDR3 protein: CASSHSGATDTQYF
CDR3 DNA: TGTGCCAGCAGCCATAGCGGGGCCACAGATACGCAGTATTTT
D gene: TRBD2
V gene: TRBV11-3
clone size: once
J gene: TRBJ2-3

CDR3 protein: CASSHRWTEAFF
CDR3 DNA: TGTGCCAGCAGTCACCGGTGGACTGAAGCTTTCTTT
D gene: .
V gene: TRBV6-5
clone size: .
J gene: TRBJ1-1

CDR3 protein: CASSLVARNSPLHF
CDR3 DNA: TGTGCCAGCAGCTTAGTAGCTCGAAATTCACCCCTCCACTTT
D gene: .
V gene: TRBV7-9
clone size: .
J gene: TRBJ1-6

CDR3 protein: CASSFPVNTEAFF
CDR3 DNA: TGTGCCAGCAGCTTTCCCGTGAACACTGAAGCTTTCTTT
D gene: .
V gene: TRBV11-3
clone size: .
J gene: TRBJ1-1

CDR3 protein: CASSRQPEKLFF
CDR3 DNA: TGTGCCAGCAGCCGACAACCCGAAAAACTGTTTTTT
D gene: .
V gene: TRBV7-8
clone size: .
J gene: TRBJ1-4

CDR3 protein: CASISGRASDEQYF
CDR3 DNA: TGTGCCAGCATTAGCGGGAGGGCCTCCGACGAGCAGTACTTC
D gene: TRBD2
V gene: TRBV28
clone size: .
J gene: TRBJ2-7

CDR3 protein: CASSNDARSEQFF
CDR3 DNA: TGTGCCAGCAGCAATGACGCGCGGTCGGAGCAGTTCTTC
D gene: .
V gene: TRBV11-3
clone size: .
J gene: TRBJ2-1

CDR3 protein: CASRWGEEGAYEQYF
CDR3 DNA: TGTGCCAGCAGGTGGGGCGAGGAAGGGGCCTACGAGCAGTACTTC
D gene: .
V gene: TRBV6-5
clone size: .
J gene: TRBJ2-7

CDR3 protein: CASSLRETGNTIYF
CDR3 DNA: TGTGCCAGCAGTTTAAGGGAGACGGGAAACACCATATATTTT
D gene: .
V gene: TRBV27
clone size: .
J gene: TRBJ1-3

CDR3 protein: CASSWGTGADTQYF
CDR3 DNA: TGCGCCAGCAGCTGGGGGACAGGGGCAGATACGCAGTATTTT
D gene: TRBD1
V gene: TRBV5-1
clone size: .
J gene: TRBJ2-3

CDR3 protein: CASSEYAGGGETQYF
CDR3 DNA: TGTGCCAGCAGTGAGTACGCAGGGGGTGGAGAGACCCAGTACTTC
D gene: TRBD1
V gene: TRBV2
clone size: .
J gene: TRBJ2-5

CDR3 protein: CASSQDLGRGRASTDTQYF
CDR3 DNA: TGCGCCAGCAGCCAAGATCTCGGCAGGGGGCGAGCTAGCACAGATACGCAGTATTTT
D gene: TRBD1
V gene: TRBV4-3
clone size: .
J gene: TRBJ2-3

CDR3 protein: CASRMVRTSDSYEQYF
CDR3 DNA: TGTGCCAGCAGGATGGTCCGGACTAGCGATTCCTACGAGCAGTACTTC
D gene: TRBD2
V gene: TRBV5-5
clone size: .
J gene: TRBJ2-7

CDR3 protein: CASSAGHVMNTEAFF
CDR3 DNA: TGCGCCAGCAGCGCCGGACACGTCATGAACACTGAAGCTTTCTTT
D gene: .
V gene: TRBV5-1
clone size: .
J gene: TRBJ1-1

CDR3 protein: CSGRENTEAFF
CDR3 DNA: TGCAGTGGCAGGGAGAACACTGAAGCTTTCTTT
D gene: .
V gene: TRBV20-1
clone size: .
J gene: TRBJ1-1

CDR3 protein: CASSYPGQGAKTQYF
CDR3 DNA: TGTGCCAGCAGCTATCCGGGACAGGGGGCAAAGACCCAGTACTTC
D gene: TRBD1
V gene: TRBV5-4
clone size: .
J gene: TRBJ2-5

CDR3 protein: CASTLGGVTNEKLFF
CDR3 DNA: TGTGCCAGTACCCTCGGGGGGGTGACTAATGAAAAACTGTTTTTT
D gene: .
V gene: TRBV19
clone size: .
J gene: TRBJ1-4

CDR3 protein: CSVVSRGYEQYF
CDR3 DNA: TGCAGCGTTGTAAGCAGGGGCTACGAGCAGTACTTC
D gene: .
V gene: TRBV29-1
clone size: .
J gene: TRBJ2-7

CDR3 protein: CSATVPREQFF
CDR3 DNA: TGCAGTGCTACAGTACCTCGTGAGCAGTTCTTC
D gene: .
V gene: TRBV20-1
clone size: .
J gene: TRBJ2-1

CDR3 protein: CASSLGGTGLYEQYF
CDR3 DNA: TGTGCCAGCAGTTTAGGGGGGACAGGACTCTACGAGCAGTACTTC
D gene: TRBD1
V gene: TRBV28
clone size: .
J gene: TRBJ2-7

CDR3 protein: CASSQEWDTTDTQYF
CDR3 DNA: TGTGCCAGCAGCCAAGAATGGGACACCACAGATACGCAGTATTTT
D gene: .
V gene: TRBV4-2
clone size: .
J gene: TRBJ2-3

CDR3 protein: CASSLGLAGGTGELFF
CDR3 DNA: TGTGCCAGCAGCCTCGGACTAGCGGGAGGGACCGGGGAGCTGTTTTTT
D gene: TRBD2
V gene: TRBV5-4
clone size: .
J gene: TRBJ2-2

CDR3 protein: CASSFSRHSGNTIYF
CDR3 DNA: TGTGCCAGCAGCTTCTCCAGGCACTCTGGAAACACCATATATTTT
D gene: .
V gene: TRBV11-3
clone size: .
J gene: TRBJ1-3

CDR3 protein: CASSPLAGGTDTQYF
CDR3 DNA: TGTGCCAGCTCACCACTTGCGGGGGGCACAGATACGCAGTATTTT
D gene: TRBD2
V gene: TRBV18
clone size: once
J gene: TRBJ2-3

CDR3 protein: CAISEGTGGDTQYF
CDR3 DNA: TGTGCCATCAGTGAAGGGACAGGGGGAGATACGCAGTATTTT
D gene: TRBD1
V gene: TRBV10-3
clone size: .
J gene: TRBJ2-3

CDR3 protein: CAWSAGLAIYF
CDR3 DNA: TGTGCCTGGAGTGCGGGTCTTGCCATATATTTT
D gene: .
V gene: TRBV30
clone size: .
J gene: TRBJ1-3